Following are 21 T cell receptor beta chains from one sample sequenced in a study of T cell repertoires in cytomegalovirus infection. Their recognized antigens are unknown. TCRdb independently ran MiXCR on the reads; one entry per CDR3 protein. Altogether about a million distinct CDR3 sequences are present, roughly 31% being singletons, with the ten largest covering over 11%. This material consisted of cultured CD8+ T cells from PBMCs, taken from culture after CMV antigen stimulation. The receptors were sampled from a human donor in good health (CMV status not recorded). Some clones in this sample may be carry-over from other donors' samples.

V gene TRBV12-3 or TRBV12-4 combines with J gene TRBJ1-3, with TRBD1 identical over 7 bases. The CDR3 covers 17 residues. V trimming: 5 bases; J trimming: 0 bases; junction bases outside the gene matches: 10. CDR3 in amino acids: CASSLSRDSHSGNTIYF. DNA for the CDR3: TGTGCCAGCAGTCTCTCTAGGGACAGCCACTCTGGAAACACCATATATTTT.

This clonotype has just a few counts. The gene calls are TRBV3-1 and TRBJ2-2; TRBD1 aligns across 8 bases. V dropped 1 base and J dropped 5; count of bases not matched to a gene: 3. CDR1 and CDR2 (germline): LGHDT, YNNKEL (reference sequence). CDR3 size: 15 residues. CDR3 sequence reads: CASSQVGQATGELFF. CDR3 nucleotides: TGTGCCAGCAGCCAAGTGGGACAGGCGACCGGGGAGCTGTTTTTT.

This clonotype was picked up one time. V gene TRBV7-6 combines with J gene TRBJ1-3; D remains ambiguous. Germline lookup yields CDR1 SGHVS and CDR2 FNYEAQ. Trimming removed 4 bases at V and 4 bases at J, with 14 bases between. This CDR3 comprises 15 residues. The CDR3 DNA follows: TGTGCCAGCAGCTCCGTGGAGACCGCCGGAAACACCATATATTTT. This translates into CASSSVETAGNTIYF.

This clonotype came up a few times. Here the CDR3 reads CASSGRGKEAIAKNIQYF. CDR3 bases: TGTGCCAGCAGTGGGAGAGGGAAGGAGGCCATAGCCAAAAACATTCAGTACTTC. The chain is built from TRBV25-1 and TRBJ2-4, with a tentative D call TRBD2 (5 bases). This CDR3 is built from 18 residues. The V end was cut by 4 bases, the J end by 0 bases, with 19 bases between. Germline lookup yields CDR1 MGHDK and CDR2 SYGVNS. Complete variable domain (other parts from reference TRBV25-1 and TRBJ2-4): EADIYQTPRYLVIGTGKKITLECSQTMGHDKMYWYQQDPGMELHLIHYSYGVNSTEKGDLSSESTVSRIRTEHFPLTLESARPSHTSQYLCASSGRGKEAIAKNIQYFGAGTRLSVL.

This chain connects TRBV27 to TRBJ2-6; 10 nucleotides match TRBD1. The CDR3 is 15 residues long. V was pared by 10 bases and J by 0 bases, with 3 bases of the junction left unmatched. Germline V CDR1 and CDR2: MNHEY, SMNVEV (reference sequence). The chain's CDR3 is CAIRTGGSGANVLTF. DNA of the CDR3: TGTGCCATTCGGACAGGGGGCTCTGGGGCCAACGTCCTGACTTTC.

The chain recombines TRBV2 with TRBJ1-1, with D hard to call. V was shortened by 3 bases and J by 8 bases, with 10 bases between the two germline ends. CDR1 is SNHLY and CDR2 is FYNNEI in the germline V gene. The CDR3 contains 12 residues. The CDR3 region has the DNA TGTGCCAGCAGTGAGTGGATAATGGAAGCTTTCTTT. Its protein is CASSEWIMEAFF.

The J gene is TRBJ2-7, the V gene TRBV27, with a possible D match to TRBD1 (5 bases). This CDR3 comprises 14 residues. The germline V and J ends were trimmed by 2 bases and 6 bases, with 14 bases remaining between them. The germline CDR1 and CDR2 sequences are MNHEY and SMNVEV (reference sequence). CDR3 DNA: TGTGCCAGCAGTTTAAAGAGACAGACCGGCGAGCAGTACGTC. This sequence encodes CASSLKRQTGEQYV.

The chain couples TRBV7-2 to TRBJ2-3; D call uncertain. This CDR3 is built from 14 residues. The V gene's germline CDR1 is SGHTA and CDR2 FQGNSA. Trimming removed 5 bases from V and 1 base from J, with 10 bases in between. In DNA form, the CDR3 reads TGTGCCAGCAGCCCGGATCTGGGCACAGATACGCAGTATTTT. Protein product: CASSPDLGTDTQYF.

The chain joins TRBV7-6 to TRBJ1-1; D is unresolved. Germline V gives CDR1 SGHVS, CDR2 FNYEAQ. The V and J ends lost 1 base and 0 bases respectively, with 9 bases between them. The CDR3 consists of 15 residues. The CDR3 here is CASSLGEAVNTEAFF. Here the CDR3 DNA reads TGTGCCAGCAGCTTAGGGGAGGCAGTGAACACTGAAGCTTTCTTT. Supplemented by reference TRBV7-6 and TRBJ1-1, the full variable domain reads GAGVSQSPRYKVTKRGQDVALRCDPISGHVSLYWYRQALGQGPEFLTYFNYEAQQDKSGLPNDRFSAERPEGSISTLTIQRTEQRDSAMYRCASSLGEAVNTEAFFGQGTRLTVV.

CDR3 coding DNA: TGTGCCAGCAGCTTAGAAGAGGAACACGAGGAGACCCAGTACTTC. Its translation: CASSLEEEHEETQYF. The chain carries TRBV7-3 and TRBJ2-5; no reliable D call. Trimming removed 2 bases at V and 5 bases at J, with 15 bases between. The CDR3 spans 15 residues. CDR1 SGHTA and CDR2 FQGTGA come from the germline V gene.

CDR3 in DNA: TGTGCCAGCAGCGTACGACTAGCGGAGAGCACAGATACGCAGTATTTT. Translated, it gives CASSVRLAESTDTQYF. The genes are TRBV9 and TRBJ2-3; 9 nucleotides align to TRBD2. The germline CDR1 and CDR2 sequences are SGDLS and YYNGEE. The trim removed 1 base at V and 0 bases at J, leaving 3 bases unmatched. The length of the CDR3 is 16 residues.

The V and J genes are TRBV6-6 and TRBJ1-1; D gene ambiguous. The CDR3 extends over 14 amino acids. The V gene lost 5 bases and the J gene lost 4 bases, with 14 bases spanning the gap. From germline, CDR1 is MNHNY and CDR2 SVGAGI (reference sequence). The CDR3 protein is CASSARDASTEAFF. The CDR3, as DNA: TGTGCCAGCAGTGCCCGGGATGCGAGCACTGAAGCTTTCTTT.

This clonotype was observed a handful of times. This chain uses TRBV6-2 or TRBV6-3 with TRBJ2-7, with TRBD1 matching 9 bases. With V trimmed by 5 bases and J by 5 bases, 10 bases remained unmatched. The CDR3 totals 15 residues. Germline V gene sequence: CDR1 MNHEY, CDR2 SVGEGT. CDR3: CASSQPPDRGNEQYV. In DNA form, the CDR3 reads TGTGCCAGCAGTCAACCTCCGGACAGGGGAAACGAGCAGTACGTC.

A remark on this clonotype: A much larger clonotype is one base distant, so this may be a read error. This rearrangement joins TRBV7-2 to TRBJ1-5; unclear D gene. The CDR3 spans 14 residues. Germline CDR1 is SGHTA and CDR2 is FQGNSA. CDR3: CGSSLGLINQPQHF. The CDR3 DNA follows: TGTGGCAGCAGCTTAGGACTGATCAATCAGCCCCAGCATTTT.

This clonotype was recorded a few times. This sequence joins TRBV7-3 and TRBJ2-3, with 7 bases identical to TRBD1. This CDR3 has 14 amino acids. With V trimmed by 5 bases and J by 6 bases, 8 bases remained unmatched. The germline V gene has CDR1 SGHTA and CDR2 FQGTGA. CDR3 DNA sequence: TGTGCCAGCAGCCCGTCGACAGGGCACGATACGCAGTATTTT. Translated: CASSPSTGHDTQYF. Supplemented by reference TRBV7-3 and TRBJ2-3, the full variable domain reads GAGVSQTPSNKVTEKGKYVELRCDPISGHTALYWYRQSLGQGPEFLIYFQGTGAADDSGLPNDRFFAVRPEGSVSTLKIQRTERGDSAVYLCASSPSTGHDTQYFGPGTRLTVL.

This sequence joins TRBV7-3 and TRBJ2-2; TRBD1 is a possible D gene (6 bases). Germline lookup yields CDR1 SGHTA and CDR2 FQGTGA. This CDR3 spans 18 amino acids. V was shortened by 1 base and J by 2 bases, with 17 bases between the two germline ends. In nucleotides, the CDR3 is TGTGCCAGCAGCTTAAAGTCGGCCGACAGGCAAAACACCGGGGAGCTGTTTTTT. It is translated as CASSLKSADRQNTGELFF.

This clonotype was observed a handful of times. The chain uses TRBV4-3 and TRBJ2-3; TRBD2 matches at 13 bases. The junction had 6 bases not matched to a gene; V was cut back by 1 base and J by 2 bases. The germline gives CDR1 LGHNA, CDR2 YSLEER. The CDR3 is 18 amino acids. The CDR3 protein is CASSQAPGLAGTTDTQYF. CDR3 coding DNA: TGCGCCAGCAGCCAAGCCCCGGGACTAGCGGGGACCACAGATACGCAGTATTTT.

The genes are TRBV4-1 and TRBJ2-1; perhaps TRBD2 as D (5 bases). Germline V gene lookup returns CDR1 MGHRA and CDR2 YSYEKL. Trimming took off 2 bases at V and 9 bases at J, with 8 bases between the two ends. The CDR3 covers 12 residues. The CDR3 DNA reads TGCGCCAGCAGCCAATTGACTACTGAGCAGTTCTTC. Amino acids: CASSQLTTEQFF.

The chain joins TRBV11-2 to TRBJ2-4; 7 nucleotides align to TRBD2. V lost 5 bases and J lost 14; bases outside the gene matches: 15. This CDR3 is 14 amino acids long. Germline V gene data show CDR1 as SGHAT and CDR2 as FQNNGV. CDR3 residues: CASSPRQRGFGEYF. The CDR3 bases are TGTGCCAGCAGCCCGCGCCAGCGGGGTTTTGGGGAGTACTTC.

The V call is TRBV12-5, the J call TRBJ1-5, with TRBD1 as a possible D gene (6 bases). The CDR3 has 17 amino acids. With 4 bases removed from V and 0 bases from J, the gap between germline ends came to 16 bases. Per germline, CDR1 LGHNT and CDR2 FRNRAP. The CDR3, as DNA: TGTGCTAGTGGTTACTGGACAGAGCATTATAGCAATCAGCCCCAGCATTTT. Translation gives CASGYWTEHYSNQPQHF.

The CDR3 nucleotides read TGTGCCAGCAGCTTGGTGGGGACAGGGTATGACACAGATACGCAGTATTTT. Encoded protein: CASSLVGTGYDTDTQYF. This chain joins TRBV5-5 and TRBJ2-3; 9 nucleotides align to TRBD1. V lost 0 bases and J lost 2; bases outside the gene matches: 7. The CDR3 has 17 amino acids. Germline V gene lookup returns CDR1 SGHKS and CDR2 YYEKEE (reference sequence).